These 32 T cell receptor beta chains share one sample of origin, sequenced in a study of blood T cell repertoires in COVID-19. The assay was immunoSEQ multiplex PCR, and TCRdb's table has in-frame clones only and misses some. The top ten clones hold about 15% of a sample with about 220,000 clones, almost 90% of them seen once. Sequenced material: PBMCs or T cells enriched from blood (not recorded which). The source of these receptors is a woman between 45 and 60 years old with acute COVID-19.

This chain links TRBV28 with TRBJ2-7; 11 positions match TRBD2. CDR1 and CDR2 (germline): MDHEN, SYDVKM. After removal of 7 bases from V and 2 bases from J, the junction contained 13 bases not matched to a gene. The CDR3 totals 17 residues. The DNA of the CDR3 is TGTGCCAGCACTTATCCCCGTGGGACTAGCGGTACCTACGAGCAGTACTTC. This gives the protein CASTYPRGTSGTYEQYF.

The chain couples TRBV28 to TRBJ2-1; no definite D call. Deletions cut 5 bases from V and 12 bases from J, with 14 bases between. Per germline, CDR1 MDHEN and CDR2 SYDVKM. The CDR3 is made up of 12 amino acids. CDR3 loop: CASSNPVEPQFF. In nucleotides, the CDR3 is TGTGCCAGCAGTAATCCGGTCGAACCGCAGTTCTTC.

The CDR3: CASSQGSGSYLLDEQYF. DNA for the CDR3: TGCGCCAGCAGCCAAGGCAGCGGGAGTTACCTTTTGGACGAGCAGTACTTC. The chain employs TRBV4-1 and TRBJ2-7; 8 bases are shared with TRBD2. In germline, CDR1 is MGHRA, CDR2 YSYEKL. The V and J ends lost 1 base and 5 bases, in that order; junction bases with no gene match: 13. This CDR3 is 17 amino acids long.

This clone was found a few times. CDR3 sequence: CASSLSGSGNQPQHF. The CDR3 nucleotides are TGTGCCAGCAGTTTATCCGGGTCGGGCAATCAGCCCCAGCATTTT. V usage is TRBV28 and J usage is TRBJ1-5; D gene uncertain. Trimming pared 1 base from V and 2 bases from J, leaving 9 bases between. The germline V gene has CDR1 MDHEN and CDR2 SYDVKM. CDR3 size: 15 residues.

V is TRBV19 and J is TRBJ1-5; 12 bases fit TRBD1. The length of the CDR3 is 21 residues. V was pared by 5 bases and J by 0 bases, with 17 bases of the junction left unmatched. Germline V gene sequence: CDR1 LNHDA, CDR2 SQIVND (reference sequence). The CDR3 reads CASSALGGQGAILLSNQPQHF. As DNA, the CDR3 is TGTGCCAGTAGTGCCTTAGGGGGACAGGGGGCCATACTCCTTAGCAATCAGCCCCAGCATTTT. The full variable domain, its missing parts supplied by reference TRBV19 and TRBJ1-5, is DGGITQSPKYLFRKEGQNVTLSCEQNLNHDAMYWYRQDPGQGLRLIYYSQIVNDFQKGDIAEGYSVSREKKESFPLTVTSAQKNPTAFYLCASSALGGQGAILLSNQPQHFGDGTRLSIL.

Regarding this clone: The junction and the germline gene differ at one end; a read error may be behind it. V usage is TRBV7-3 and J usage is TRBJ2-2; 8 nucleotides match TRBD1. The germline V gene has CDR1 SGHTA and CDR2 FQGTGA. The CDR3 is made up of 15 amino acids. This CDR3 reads CASSLTGGLTGELFF. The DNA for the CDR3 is TGTGCCAGCAGCCTAACAGGGGGTCTAACCGGGGAGCTGTTTTTT.

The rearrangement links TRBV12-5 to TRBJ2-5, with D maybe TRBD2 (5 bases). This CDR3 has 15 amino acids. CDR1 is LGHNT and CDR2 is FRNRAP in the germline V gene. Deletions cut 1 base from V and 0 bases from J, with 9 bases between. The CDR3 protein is CASGLGTRYQETQYF. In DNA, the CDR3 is TGTGCTAGTGGTTTGGGGACTCGGTACCAAGAGACCCAGTACTTC.

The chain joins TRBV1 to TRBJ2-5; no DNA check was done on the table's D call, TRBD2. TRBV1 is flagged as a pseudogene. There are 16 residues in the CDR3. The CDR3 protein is CTSSLDPRSRCETQYF. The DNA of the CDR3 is TGCACCAGCAGCCTAGACCCTAGATCCCGCTGTGAGACCCAGTACTTC.

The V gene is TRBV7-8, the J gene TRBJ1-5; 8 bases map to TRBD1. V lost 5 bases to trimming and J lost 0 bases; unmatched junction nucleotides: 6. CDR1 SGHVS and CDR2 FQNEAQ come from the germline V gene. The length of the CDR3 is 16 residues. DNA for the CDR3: TGTGCCAGCAGCATAGACAGGGGATATAGCAATCAGCCCCAGCATTTT. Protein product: CASSIDRGYSNQPQHF. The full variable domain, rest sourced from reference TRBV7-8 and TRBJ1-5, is GAGVSQSPRYKVAKRGQDVALRCDPISGHVSLFWYQQALGQGPEFLTYFQNEAQLDKSGLPSDRFFAERPEGSVSTLKIQRTQQEDSAVYLCASSIDRGYSNQPQHFGDGTRLSIL.

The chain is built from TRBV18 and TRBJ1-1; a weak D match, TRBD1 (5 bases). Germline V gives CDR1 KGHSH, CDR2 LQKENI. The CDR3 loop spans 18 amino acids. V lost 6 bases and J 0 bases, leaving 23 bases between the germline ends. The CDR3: CASSHLRRVVGLNTEAFF. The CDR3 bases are TGTGCCAGCTCCCACCTGCGCAGGGTGGTAGGTTTGAACACTGAAGCTTTCTTT. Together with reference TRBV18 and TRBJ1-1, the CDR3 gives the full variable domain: NAGVMQNPRHLVRRRGQEARLRCSPMKGHSHVYWYRQLPEEGLKFMVYLQKENIIDESGMPKERFSAEFPKEGPSILRIQQVVRGDSAAYFCASSHLRRVVGLNTEAFFGQGTRLTVV.

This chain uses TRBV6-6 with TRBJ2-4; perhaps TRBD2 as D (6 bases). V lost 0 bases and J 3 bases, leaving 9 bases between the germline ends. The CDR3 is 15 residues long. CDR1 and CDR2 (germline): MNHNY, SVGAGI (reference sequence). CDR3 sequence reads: CASSYSGGGKNIQYF. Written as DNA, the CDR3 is TGTGCCAGCAGTTACTCGGGAGGAGGCAAAAACATTCAGTACTTC.

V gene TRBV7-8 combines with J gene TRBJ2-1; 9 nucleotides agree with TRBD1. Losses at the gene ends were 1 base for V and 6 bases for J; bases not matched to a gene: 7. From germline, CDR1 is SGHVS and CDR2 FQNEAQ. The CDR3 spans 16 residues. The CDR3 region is CASSLEAGQGRNEQFF. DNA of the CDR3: TGTGCCAGCAGCTTAGAGGCGGGACAGGGACGCAATGAGCAGTTCTTC. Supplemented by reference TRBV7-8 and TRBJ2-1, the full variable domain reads GAGVSQSPRYKVAKRGQDVALRCDPISGHVSLFWYQQALGQGPEFLTYFQNEAQLDKSGLPSDRFFAERPEGSVSTLKIQRTQQEDSAVYLCASSLEAGQGRNEQFFGPGTRLTVL.

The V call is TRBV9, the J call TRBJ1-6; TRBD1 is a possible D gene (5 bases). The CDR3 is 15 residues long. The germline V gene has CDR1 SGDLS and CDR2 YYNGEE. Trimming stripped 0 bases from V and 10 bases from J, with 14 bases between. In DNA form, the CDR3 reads TGTGCCAGCAGCGTAGGGGGAGGGACCTTCTCACCCCTCCACTTT. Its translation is CASSVGGGTFSPLHF.

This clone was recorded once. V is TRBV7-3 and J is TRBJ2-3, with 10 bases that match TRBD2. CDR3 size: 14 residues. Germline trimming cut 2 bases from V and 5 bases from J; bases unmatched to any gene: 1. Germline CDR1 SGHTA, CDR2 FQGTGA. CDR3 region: CASSLASGRDTQYF. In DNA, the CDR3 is TGTGCCAGCAGCTTAGCTAGCGGGAGAGATACGCAGTATTTT.

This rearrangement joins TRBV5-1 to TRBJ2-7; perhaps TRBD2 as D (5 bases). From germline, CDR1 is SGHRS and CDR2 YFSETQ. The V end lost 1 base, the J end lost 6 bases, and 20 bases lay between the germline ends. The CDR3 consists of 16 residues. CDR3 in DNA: TGCGCCAGCAGCTTGTTCCCGGAGCGGTTAAACTTCGAGCAGTACTTC. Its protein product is CASSLFPERLNFEQYF.

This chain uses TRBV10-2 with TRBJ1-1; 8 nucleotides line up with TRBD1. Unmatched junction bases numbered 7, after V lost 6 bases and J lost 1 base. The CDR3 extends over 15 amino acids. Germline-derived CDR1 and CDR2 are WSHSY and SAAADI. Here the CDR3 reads CASRLGQGGNTEAFF. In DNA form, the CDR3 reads TGCGCCAGCAGGCTAGGACAGGGAGGGAACACTGAAGCTTTCTTT.

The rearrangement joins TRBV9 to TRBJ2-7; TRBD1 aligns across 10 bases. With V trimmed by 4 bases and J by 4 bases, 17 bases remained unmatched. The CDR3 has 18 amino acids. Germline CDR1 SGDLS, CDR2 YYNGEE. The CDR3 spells CASSPDGRGTGVQYEQYF. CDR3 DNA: TGTGCCAGCAGCCCCGACGGCCGCGGGACAGGGGTCCAATACGAGCAGTACTTC.

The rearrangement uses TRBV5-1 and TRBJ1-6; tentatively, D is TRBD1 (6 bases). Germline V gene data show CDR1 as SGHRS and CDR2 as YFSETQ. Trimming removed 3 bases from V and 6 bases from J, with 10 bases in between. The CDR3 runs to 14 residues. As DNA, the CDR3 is TGCGCCAGCAGCTCACAGGGAATTAATTCACCCCTCCACTTT. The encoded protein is CASSSQGINSPLHF.

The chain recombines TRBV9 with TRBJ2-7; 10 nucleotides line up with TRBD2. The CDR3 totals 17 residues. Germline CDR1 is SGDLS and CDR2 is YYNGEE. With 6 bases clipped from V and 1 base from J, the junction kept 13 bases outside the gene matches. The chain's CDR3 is CASTLSGGLAESYEQYF. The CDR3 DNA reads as TGTGCCAGCACTCTGTCGGGAGGACTAGCGGAGTCCTACGAGCAGTACTTC.

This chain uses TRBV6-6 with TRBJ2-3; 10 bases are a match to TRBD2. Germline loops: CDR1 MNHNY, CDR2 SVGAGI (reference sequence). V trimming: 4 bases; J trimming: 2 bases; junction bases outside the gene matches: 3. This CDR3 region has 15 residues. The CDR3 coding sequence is TGTGCCAGCAGTTTACTAGCGGGAACCACAGATACGCAGTATTTT. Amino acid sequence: CASSLLAGTTDTQYF.

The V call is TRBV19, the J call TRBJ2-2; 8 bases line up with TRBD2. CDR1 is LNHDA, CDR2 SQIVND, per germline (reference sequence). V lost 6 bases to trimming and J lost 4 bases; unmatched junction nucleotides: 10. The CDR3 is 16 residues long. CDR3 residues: CASSYAGLEGTGELFF. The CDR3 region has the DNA TGTGCCAGTAGCTATGCGGGACTAGAGGGCACCGGGGAGCTGTTTTTT.

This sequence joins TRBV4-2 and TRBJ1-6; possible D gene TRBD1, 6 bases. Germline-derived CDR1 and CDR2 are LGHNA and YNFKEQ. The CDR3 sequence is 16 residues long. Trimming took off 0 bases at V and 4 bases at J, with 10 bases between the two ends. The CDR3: CASSQDRGPYNSPLHF. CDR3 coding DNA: TGTGCCAGCAGCCAAGACAGGGGCCCTTATAATTCACCCCTCCACTTT.

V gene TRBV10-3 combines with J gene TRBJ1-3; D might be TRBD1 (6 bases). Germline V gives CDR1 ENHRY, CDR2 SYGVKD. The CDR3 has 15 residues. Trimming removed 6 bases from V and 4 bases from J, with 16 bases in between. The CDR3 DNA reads TGTGCCATCAGCGAAACAGGGTCTAGGGGAAACACCATATATTTT. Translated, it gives CAISETGSRGNTIYF.

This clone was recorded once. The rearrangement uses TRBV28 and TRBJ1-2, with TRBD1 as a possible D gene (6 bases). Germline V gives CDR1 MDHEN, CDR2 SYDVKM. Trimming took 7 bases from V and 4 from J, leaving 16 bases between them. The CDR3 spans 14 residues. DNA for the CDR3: TGTGCCAGCACCTCAGACAGGAAGGGCTATGGCTACACCTTC. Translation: CASTSDRKGYGYTF.

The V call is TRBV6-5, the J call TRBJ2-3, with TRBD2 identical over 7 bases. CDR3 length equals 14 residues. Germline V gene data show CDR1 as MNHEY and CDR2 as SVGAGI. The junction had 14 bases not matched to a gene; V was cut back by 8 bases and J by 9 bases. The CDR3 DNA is TGTGCCAGCTGGGGACGAGGGAGGGCCGACACGCAGTATTTT. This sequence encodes CASWGRGRADTQYF.

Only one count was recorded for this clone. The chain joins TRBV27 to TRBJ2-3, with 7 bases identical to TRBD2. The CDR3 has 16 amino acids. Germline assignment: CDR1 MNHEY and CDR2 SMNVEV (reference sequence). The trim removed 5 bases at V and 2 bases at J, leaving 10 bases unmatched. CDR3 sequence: CASSTTLATLTDTQYF. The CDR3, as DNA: TGTGCCAGCAGTACCACACTAGCGACCCTCACAGATACGCAGTATTTT.

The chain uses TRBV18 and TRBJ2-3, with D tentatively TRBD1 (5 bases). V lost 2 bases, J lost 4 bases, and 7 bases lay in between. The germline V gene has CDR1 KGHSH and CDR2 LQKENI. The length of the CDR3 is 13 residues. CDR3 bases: TGTGCCAGCTCACCAGGCAGGGCAGATACGCAGTATTTT. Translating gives CASSPGRADTQYF. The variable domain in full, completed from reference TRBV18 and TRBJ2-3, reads NAGVMQNPRHLVRRRGQEARLRCSPMKGHSHVYWYRQLPEEGLKFMVYLQKENIIDESGMPKERFSAEFPKEGPSILRIQQVVRGDSAAYFCASSPGRADTQYFGPGTRLTVL.

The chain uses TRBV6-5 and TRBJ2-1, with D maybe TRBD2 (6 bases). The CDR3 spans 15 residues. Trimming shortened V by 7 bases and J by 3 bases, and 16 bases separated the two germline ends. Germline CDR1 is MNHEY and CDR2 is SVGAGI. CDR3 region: CASNPDSGNYNEQFF. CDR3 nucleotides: TGTGCCAGCAACCCGGATAGCGGCAACTACAATGAGCAGTTCTTC.

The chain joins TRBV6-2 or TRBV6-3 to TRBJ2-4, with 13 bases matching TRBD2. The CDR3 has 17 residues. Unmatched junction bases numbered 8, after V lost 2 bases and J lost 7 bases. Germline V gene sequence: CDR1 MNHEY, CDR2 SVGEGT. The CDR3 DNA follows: TGTGCCAGCAGTTACGGACTAGCGGGAGAAAGGTGGAACATTCAGTACTTC. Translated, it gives CASSYGLAGERWNIQYF.

The CDR3 sequence is CASRAADRNTEAFF. The CDR3 DNA reads TGTGCCAGCAGGGCGGCGGACAGGAACACTGAAGCTTTCTTT. V and J are TRBV28 and TRBJ1-1; D perhaps matches TRBD1 (6 bases). This CDR3 comprises 14 residues. V gave up 6 bases and J gave up 1 base, with 12 bases separating them. The V gene's germline CDR1 is MDHEN and CDR2 SYDVKM.

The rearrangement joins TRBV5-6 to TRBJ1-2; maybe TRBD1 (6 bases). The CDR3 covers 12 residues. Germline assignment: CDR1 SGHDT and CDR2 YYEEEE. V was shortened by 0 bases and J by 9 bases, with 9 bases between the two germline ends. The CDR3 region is CASSLDRVSYTF. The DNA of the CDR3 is TGTGCCAGCAGCTTGGACAGGGTTAGCTACACCTTC.

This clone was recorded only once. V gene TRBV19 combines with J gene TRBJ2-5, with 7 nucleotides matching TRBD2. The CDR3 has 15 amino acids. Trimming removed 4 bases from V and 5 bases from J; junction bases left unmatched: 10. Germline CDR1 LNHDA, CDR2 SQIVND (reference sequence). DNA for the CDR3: TGTGCCAGTAGTAACCTAGCGGTGGGGGAGGAGACCCAGTACTTC. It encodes CASSNLAVGEETQYF. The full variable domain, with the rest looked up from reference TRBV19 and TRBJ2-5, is DGGITQSPKYLFRKEGQNVTLSCEQNLNHDAMYWYRQDPGQGLRLIYYSQIVNDFQKGDIAEGYSVSREKKESFPLTVTSAQKNPTAFYLCASSNLAVGEETQYFGPGTRLLVL.